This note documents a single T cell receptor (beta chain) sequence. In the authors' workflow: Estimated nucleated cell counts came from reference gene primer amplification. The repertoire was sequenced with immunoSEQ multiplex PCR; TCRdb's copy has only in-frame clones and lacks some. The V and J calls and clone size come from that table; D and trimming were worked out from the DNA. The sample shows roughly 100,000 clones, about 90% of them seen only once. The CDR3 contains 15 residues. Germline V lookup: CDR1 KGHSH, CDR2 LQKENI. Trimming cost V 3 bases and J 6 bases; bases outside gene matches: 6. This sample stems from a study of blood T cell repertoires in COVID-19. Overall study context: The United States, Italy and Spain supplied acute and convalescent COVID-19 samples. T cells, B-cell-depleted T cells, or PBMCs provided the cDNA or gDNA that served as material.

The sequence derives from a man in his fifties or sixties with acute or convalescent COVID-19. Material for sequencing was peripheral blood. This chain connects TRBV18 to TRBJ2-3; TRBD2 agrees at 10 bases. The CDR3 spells CASSPPSGSSDTQYF. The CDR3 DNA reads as TGTGCCAGCTCACCTCCTAGCGGGAGTTCGGATACGCAGTATTTT. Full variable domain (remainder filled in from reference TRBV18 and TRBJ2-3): NAGVMQNPRHLVRRRGQEARLRCSPMKGHSHVYWYRQLPEEGLKFMVYLQKENIIDESGMPKERFSAEFPKEGPSILRIQQVVRGDSAAYFCASSPPSGSSDTQYFGPGTRLTVL.